This record looks at one T cell receptor (beta chain) sequence and its context. Antigen specificity is unknown. This entry belongs to a study of yellow fever vaccine responses in identical twins. Findings of the study overall: Each twin's T cell response to the vaccine was reported to look partly convergent and partly personalized.

V dropped 0 bases and J dropped 2; count of bases not matched to a gene: 12. Germline V gives CDR1 MNHEY, CDR2 SVGAGI. This CDR3 comprises 18 residues. MiXCR was run by TCRdb on the RT-PCR reads, yielding one entry per CDR3 protein. Among about 9,100 distinct CDR3 sequences listed, roughly 84% were seen once. The sequencing here drew on T cells from blood (PBMCs), unsorted or a sorted subset (not recorded which), taken before or after yellow fever vaccination (not recorded which). The chain has TRBV6-5 and TRBJ1-2; 7 nucleotides agree with TRBD1. This TCR was sampled from a woman aged 18-29 years who received the yellow fever vaccine. Written as DNA, the CDR3 is TGTGCCAGCAGTTACTCCGGGGGACAGTTGAAATCAAACTATGGCTACACCTTC. This gives the protein CASSYSGGQLKSNYGYTF.